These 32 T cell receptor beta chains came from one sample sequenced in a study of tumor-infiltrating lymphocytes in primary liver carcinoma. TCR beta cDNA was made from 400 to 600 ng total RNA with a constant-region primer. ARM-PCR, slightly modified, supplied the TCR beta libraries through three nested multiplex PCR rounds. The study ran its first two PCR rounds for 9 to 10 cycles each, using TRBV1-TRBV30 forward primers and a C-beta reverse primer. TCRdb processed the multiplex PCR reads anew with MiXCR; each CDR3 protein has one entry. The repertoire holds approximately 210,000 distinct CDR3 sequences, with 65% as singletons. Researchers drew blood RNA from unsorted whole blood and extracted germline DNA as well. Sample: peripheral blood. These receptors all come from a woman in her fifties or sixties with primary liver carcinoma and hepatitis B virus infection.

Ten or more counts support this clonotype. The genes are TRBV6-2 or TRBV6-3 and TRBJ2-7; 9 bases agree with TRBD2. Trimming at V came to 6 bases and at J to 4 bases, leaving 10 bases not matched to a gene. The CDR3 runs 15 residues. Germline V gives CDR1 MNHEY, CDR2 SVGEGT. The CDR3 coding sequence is TGTGCCAGCAGCACTCCGACTAGCGGAGGGTACGAGCAGTACTTC. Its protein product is CASSTPTSGGYEQYF.

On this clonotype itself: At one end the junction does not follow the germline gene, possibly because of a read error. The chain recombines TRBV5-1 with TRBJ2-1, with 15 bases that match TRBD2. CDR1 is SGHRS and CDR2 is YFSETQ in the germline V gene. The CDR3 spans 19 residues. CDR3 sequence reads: CASSLGGPGLAGGYNEEFF. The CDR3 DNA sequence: TGCGCCAGCAGCTTGGGGGGACCGGGACTAGCGGGAGGATACAATGAGGAGTTCTTC.

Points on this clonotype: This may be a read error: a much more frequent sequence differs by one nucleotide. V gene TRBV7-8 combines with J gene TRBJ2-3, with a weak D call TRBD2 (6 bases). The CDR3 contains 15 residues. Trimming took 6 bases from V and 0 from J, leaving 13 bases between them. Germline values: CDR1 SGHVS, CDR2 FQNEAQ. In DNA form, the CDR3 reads TGTGCCAGCAGAGCTAGCGAACTAAGCACAGATACGCAGTATTTT. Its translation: CASRASELSTDTQYF.

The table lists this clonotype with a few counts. In nucleotides, the CDR3 is TGTGCCAGCTCCTCCACACAGGGGGGGCAAAACATTCAGTACTTC. Translating it yields CASSSTQGGQNIQYF. The V and J genes are TRBV28 and TRBJ2-4; D may be TRBD1 (8 bases). The V gene lost 8 bases and the J gene lost 5 bases, with 19 bases spanning the gap. The CDR3 has 15 amino acids. Per the germline V gene, CDR1 is MDHEN and CDR2 is SYDVKM.

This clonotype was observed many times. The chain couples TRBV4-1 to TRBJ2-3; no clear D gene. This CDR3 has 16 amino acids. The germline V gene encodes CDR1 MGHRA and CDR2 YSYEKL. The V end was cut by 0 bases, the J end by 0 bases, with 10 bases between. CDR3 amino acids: CASSQEAGWSTDTQYF. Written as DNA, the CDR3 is TGCGCCAGCAGCCAAGAAGCCGGTTGGAGCACAGATACGCAGTATTTT.

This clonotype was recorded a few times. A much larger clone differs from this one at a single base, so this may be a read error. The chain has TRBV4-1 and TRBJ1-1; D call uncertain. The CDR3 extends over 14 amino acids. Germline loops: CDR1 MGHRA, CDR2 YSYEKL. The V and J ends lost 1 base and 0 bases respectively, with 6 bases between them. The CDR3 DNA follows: TGCGCCAGCAGCCAAGGGCCGATGAACACTGAAGCTTTCTTT. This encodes CASSQGPMNTEAFF.

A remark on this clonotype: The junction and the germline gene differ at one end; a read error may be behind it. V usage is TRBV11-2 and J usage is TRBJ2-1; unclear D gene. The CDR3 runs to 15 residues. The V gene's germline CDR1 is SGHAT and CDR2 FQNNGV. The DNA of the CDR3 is TGTGCCAGCAGCTTAGGGACCCTCTCCTACAATGAGCTGTTCTTC. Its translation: CASSLGTLSYNELFF.

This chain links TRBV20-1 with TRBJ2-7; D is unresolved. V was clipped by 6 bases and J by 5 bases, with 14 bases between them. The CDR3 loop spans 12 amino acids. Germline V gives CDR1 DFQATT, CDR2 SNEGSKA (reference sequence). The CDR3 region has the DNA TGCAGTGCCCCTCGACTGGCTAACGAGCAGTACTTC. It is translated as CSAPRLANEQYF.

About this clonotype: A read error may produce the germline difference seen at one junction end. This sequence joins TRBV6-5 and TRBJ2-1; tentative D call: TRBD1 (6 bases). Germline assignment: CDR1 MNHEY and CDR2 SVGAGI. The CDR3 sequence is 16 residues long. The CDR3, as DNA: TGTGCCAGCAGTTTTACCCCGATGTACAGGGCAAATGAGCAGTCCTTC. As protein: CASSFTPMYRANEQSF.

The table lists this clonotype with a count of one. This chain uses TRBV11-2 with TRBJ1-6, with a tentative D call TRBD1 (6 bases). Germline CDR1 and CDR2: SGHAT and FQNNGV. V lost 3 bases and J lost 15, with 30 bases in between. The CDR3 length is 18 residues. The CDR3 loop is CASSLGAGEVRTNSYLHF. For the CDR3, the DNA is TGTGCCAGCAGCTTGGGGGCGGGAGAGGTGAGAACCAATTCATACCTCCACTTT.

The CDR3 region has the DNA TGTGCCAGCAGCGTGACCATGACGGACACTGAAGCTTTCTTT. This encodes CASSVTMTDTEAFF. This chain joins TRBV7-9 and TRBJ1-1; no reliable D call. Trimming removed 5 bases from V and 3 bases from J, with 13 bases in between. There are 14 residues in the CDR3. CDR1 SEHNR and CDR2 FQNEAQ come from the germline V gene (reference sequence).

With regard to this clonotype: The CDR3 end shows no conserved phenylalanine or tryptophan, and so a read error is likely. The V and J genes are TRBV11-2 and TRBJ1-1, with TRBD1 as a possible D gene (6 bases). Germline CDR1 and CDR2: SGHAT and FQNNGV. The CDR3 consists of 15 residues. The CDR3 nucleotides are TGTGCCAGCAGCGTACCCGGGGGACACAACATTGAAGCTTTCCTT. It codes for CASSVPGGHNIEAFL.

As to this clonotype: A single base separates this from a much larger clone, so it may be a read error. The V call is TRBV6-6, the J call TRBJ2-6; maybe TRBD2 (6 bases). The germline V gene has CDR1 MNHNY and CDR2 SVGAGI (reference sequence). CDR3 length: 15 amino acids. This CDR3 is CASRSGDSGANVPTF. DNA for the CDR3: TGTGCCAGCCGCTCGGGGGACTCTGGGGCCAACGTCCCGACTTTC.

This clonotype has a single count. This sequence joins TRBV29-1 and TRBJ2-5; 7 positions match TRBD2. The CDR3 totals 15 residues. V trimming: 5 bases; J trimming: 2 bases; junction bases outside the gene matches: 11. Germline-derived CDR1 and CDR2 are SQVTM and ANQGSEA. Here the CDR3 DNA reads TGCAGCGTTCCCCCTAACAAGGGAGGGCAAGAGACCCAGTACTTC. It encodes CSVPPNKGGQETQYF.

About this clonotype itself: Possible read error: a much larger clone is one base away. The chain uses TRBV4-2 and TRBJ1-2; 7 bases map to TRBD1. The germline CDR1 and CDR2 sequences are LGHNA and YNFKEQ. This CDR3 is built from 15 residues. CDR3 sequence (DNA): TGTGACAGCAGCCCGGGACAGTCAATAAGTGATGGCTACACCTTC. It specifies CDSSPGQSISDGYTF.

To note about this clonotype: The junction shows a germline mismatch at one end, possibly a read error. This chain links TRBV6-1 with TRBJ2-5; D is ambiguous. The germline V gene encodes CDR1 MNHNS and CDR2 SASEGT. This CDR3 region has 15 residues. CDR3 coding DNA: TGTGCCAGCAATGAAGCGTTGTTTCTAGAGGAGACCCAGTACTTC. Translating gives CASNEALFLEETQYF.

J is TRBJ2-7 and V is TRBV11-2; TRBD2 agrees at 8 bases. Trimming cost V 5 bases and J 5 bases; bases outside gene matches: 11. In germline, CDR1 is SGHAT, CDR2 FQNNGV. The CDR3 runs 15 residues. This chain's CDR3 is CASSPLAGMRDEQYF. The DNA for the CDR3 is TGTGCCAGCAGCCCTTTAGCGGGGATGCGGGACGAGCAGTACTTC.

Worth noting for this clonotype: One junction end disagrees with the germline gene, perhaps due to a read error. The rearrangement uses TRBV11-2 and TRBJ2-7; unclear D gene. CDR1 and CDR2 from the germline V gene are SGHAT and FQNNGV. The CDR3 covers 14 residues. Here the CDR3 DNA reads TGTGCCAGCAGCTTAACATTAACAGTTTACGGGCAGTACTTC. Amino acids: CASSLTLTVYGQYF.

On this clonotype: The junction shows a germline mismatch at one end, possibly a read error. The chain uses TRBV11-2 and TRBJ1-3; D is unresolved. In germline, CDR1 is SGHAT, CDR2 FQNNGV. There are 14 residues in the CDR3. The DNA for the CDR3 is TGTACCAGCAGTTTAGGAACGGACGGAAACACCATATATTTT. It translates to CTSSLGTDGNTIYF.

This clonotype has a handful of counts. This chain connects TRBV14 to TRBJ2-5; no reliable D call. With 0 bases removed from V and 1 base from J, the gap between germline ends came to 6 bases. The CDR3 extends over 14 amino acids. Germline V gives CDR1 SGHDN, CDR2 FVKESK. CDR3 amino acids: CASSQDSVQETQYF. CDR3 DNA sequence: TGTGCCAGCAGCCAAGATTCAGTCCAAGAGACCCAGTACTTC.

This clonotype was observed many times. CDR3 DNA sequence: TGTGCCAGCAGCCGGACAGGGAATGGATACCATTTCTACTTC. It codes for CASSRTGNGYHFYF. The J gene is TRBJ2-5, the V gene TRBV5-4, with TRBD1 matching 8 bases. CDR1 SGHNT and CDR2 YYREEE come from the germline V gene (reference sequence). V trimming: 4 bases; J trimming: 14 bases; junction bases outside the gene matches: 16. This CDR3 spans 14 amino acids.

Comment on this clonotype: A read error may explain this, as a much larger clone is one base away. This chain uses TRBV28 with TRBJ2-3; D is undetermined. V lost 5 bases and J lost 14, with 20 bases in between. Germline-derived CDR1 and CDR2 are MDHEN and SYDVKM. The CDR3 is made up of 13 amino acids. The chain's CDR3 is CASSPYGFPLGYF. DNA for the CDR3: TGTGCCAGCAGTCCATACGGGTTCCCTTTGGGGTATTTT.

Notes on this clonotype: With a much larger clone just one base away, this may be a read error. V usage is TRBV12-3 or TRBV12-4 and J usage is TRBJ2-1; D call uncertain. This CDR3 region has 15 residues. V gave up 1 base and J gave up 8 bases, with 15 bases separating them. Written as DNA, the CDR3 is TGTGCCAGCAGTTTAGGCGTGGGGATGTACTATGAGCAGTTCTTC. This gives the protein CASSLGVGMYYEQFF.

CDR3 protein: CASSLGVGLQGAITYGYTF. Here the CDR3 DNA reads TGTGCCAGCAGCTTGGGGGTTGGTTTACAGGGGGCGATAACCTATGGCTACACCTTC. The chain couples TRBV5-5 to TRBJ1-2; 9 bases agree with TRBD1. The V gene end was trimmed by 0 bases and the J gene end by 4 bases; junction bases not matched to a gene: 16. The CDR3 totals 19 residues. Germline CDR1 and CDR2: SGHKS and YYEKEE (reference sequence). Full variable domain (outside the CDR3, taken from reference TRBV5-5 and TRBJ1-2): DAGVTQSPTHLIKTRGQQVTLRCSPISGHKSVSWYQQVLGQGPQFIFQYYEKEERGRGNFPDRFSARQFPNYSSELNVNALLLGDSALYLCASSLGVGLQGAITYGYTFGSGTRLTVV.

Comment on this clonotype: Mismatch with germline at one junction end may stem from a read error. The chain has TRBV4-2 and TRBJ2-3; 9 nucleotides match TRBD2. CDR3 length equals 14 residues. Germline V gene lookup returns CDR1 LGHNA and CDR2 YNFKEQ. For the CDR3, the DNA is TGTGTCAGCAGGCGACTAGCGGCCACAGATACGCCGTATTTT. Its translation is CVSRRLAATDTPYF.

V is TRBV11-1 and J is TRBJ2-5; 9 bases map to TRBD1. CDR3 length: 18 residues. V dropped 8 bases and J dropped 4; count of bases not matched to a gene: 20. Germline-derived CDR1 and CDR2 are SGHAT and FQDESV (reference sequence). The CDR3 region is CASLPGIVGDRELETQYF. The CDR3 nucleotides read TGTGCCAGCTTGCCTGGGATCGTCGGGGACAGGGAGTTAGAGACCCAGTACTTC.

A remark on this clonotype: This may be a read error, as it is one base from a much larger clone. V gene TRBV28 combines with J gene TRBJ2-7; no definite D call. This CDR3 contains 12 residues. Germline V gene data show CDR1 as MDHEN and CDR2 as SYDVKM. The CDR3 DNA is TGTGCCAGCAATTTAGCAGCCAACGAGCAGTACTTC. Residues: CASNLAANEQYF.

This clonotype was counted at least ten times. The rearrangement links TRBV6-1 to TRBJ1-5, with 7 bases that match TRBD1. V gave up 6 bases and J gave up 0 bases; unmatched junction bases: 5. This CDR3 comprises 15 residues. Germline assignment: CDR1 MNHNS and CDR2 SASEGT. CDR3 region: CASRTDRYSNQPQHF. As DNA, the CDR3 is TGTGCCAGCAGAACGGACAGGTATAGCAATCAGCCCCAGCATTTT.

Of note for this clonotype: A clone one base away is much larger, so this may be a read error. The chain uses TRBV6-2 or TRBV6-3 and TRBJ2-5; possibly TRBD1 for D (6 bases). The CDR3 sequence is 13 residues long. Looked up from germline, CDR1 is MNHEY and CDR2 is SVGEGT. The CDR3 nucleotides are TGTGCCATCCAGGGGCGGGTGCAAGAGACCCAGCACTTC. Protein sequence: CAIQGRVQETQHF.

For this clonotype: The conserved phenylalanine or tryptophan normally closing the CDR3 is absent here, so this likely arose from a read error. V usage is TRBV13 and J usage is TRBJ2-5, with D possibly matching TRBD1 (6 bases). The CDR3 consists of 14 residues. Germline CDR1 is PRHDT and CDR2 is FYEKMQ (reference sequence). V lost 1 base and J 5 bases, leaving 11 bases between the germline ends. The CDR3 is CASSLEGGLETQYL. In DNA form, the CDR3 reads TGTGCCAGCAGCTTAGAAGGGGGATTGGAGACCCAGTACCTC.

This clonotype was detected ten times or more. CDR3 region: CSVGTNKGDGYTF. The CDR3 nucleotides are TGCAGCGTTGGGACAAACAAAGGGGATGGCTACACCTTC. The chain employs TRBV29-1 and TRBJ1-2, with D possibly being TRBD1 (5 bases). This CDR3 is 13 amino acids long. Trimming cost V 4 bases and J 6 bases, with 15 bases left between them. The V gene's germline CDR1 is SQVTM and CDR2 ANQGSEA.

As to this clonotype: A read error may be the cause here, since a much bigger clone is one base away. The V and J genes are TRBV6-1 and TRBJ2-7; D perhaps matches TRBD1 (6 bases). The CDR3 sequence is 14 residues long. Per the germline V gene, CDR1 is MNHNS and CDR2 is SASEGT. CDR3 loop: CACSRDTISYEQYF. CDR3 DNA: TGTGCCTGCAGTCGGGACACGATCTCCTACGAGCAGTACTTC.